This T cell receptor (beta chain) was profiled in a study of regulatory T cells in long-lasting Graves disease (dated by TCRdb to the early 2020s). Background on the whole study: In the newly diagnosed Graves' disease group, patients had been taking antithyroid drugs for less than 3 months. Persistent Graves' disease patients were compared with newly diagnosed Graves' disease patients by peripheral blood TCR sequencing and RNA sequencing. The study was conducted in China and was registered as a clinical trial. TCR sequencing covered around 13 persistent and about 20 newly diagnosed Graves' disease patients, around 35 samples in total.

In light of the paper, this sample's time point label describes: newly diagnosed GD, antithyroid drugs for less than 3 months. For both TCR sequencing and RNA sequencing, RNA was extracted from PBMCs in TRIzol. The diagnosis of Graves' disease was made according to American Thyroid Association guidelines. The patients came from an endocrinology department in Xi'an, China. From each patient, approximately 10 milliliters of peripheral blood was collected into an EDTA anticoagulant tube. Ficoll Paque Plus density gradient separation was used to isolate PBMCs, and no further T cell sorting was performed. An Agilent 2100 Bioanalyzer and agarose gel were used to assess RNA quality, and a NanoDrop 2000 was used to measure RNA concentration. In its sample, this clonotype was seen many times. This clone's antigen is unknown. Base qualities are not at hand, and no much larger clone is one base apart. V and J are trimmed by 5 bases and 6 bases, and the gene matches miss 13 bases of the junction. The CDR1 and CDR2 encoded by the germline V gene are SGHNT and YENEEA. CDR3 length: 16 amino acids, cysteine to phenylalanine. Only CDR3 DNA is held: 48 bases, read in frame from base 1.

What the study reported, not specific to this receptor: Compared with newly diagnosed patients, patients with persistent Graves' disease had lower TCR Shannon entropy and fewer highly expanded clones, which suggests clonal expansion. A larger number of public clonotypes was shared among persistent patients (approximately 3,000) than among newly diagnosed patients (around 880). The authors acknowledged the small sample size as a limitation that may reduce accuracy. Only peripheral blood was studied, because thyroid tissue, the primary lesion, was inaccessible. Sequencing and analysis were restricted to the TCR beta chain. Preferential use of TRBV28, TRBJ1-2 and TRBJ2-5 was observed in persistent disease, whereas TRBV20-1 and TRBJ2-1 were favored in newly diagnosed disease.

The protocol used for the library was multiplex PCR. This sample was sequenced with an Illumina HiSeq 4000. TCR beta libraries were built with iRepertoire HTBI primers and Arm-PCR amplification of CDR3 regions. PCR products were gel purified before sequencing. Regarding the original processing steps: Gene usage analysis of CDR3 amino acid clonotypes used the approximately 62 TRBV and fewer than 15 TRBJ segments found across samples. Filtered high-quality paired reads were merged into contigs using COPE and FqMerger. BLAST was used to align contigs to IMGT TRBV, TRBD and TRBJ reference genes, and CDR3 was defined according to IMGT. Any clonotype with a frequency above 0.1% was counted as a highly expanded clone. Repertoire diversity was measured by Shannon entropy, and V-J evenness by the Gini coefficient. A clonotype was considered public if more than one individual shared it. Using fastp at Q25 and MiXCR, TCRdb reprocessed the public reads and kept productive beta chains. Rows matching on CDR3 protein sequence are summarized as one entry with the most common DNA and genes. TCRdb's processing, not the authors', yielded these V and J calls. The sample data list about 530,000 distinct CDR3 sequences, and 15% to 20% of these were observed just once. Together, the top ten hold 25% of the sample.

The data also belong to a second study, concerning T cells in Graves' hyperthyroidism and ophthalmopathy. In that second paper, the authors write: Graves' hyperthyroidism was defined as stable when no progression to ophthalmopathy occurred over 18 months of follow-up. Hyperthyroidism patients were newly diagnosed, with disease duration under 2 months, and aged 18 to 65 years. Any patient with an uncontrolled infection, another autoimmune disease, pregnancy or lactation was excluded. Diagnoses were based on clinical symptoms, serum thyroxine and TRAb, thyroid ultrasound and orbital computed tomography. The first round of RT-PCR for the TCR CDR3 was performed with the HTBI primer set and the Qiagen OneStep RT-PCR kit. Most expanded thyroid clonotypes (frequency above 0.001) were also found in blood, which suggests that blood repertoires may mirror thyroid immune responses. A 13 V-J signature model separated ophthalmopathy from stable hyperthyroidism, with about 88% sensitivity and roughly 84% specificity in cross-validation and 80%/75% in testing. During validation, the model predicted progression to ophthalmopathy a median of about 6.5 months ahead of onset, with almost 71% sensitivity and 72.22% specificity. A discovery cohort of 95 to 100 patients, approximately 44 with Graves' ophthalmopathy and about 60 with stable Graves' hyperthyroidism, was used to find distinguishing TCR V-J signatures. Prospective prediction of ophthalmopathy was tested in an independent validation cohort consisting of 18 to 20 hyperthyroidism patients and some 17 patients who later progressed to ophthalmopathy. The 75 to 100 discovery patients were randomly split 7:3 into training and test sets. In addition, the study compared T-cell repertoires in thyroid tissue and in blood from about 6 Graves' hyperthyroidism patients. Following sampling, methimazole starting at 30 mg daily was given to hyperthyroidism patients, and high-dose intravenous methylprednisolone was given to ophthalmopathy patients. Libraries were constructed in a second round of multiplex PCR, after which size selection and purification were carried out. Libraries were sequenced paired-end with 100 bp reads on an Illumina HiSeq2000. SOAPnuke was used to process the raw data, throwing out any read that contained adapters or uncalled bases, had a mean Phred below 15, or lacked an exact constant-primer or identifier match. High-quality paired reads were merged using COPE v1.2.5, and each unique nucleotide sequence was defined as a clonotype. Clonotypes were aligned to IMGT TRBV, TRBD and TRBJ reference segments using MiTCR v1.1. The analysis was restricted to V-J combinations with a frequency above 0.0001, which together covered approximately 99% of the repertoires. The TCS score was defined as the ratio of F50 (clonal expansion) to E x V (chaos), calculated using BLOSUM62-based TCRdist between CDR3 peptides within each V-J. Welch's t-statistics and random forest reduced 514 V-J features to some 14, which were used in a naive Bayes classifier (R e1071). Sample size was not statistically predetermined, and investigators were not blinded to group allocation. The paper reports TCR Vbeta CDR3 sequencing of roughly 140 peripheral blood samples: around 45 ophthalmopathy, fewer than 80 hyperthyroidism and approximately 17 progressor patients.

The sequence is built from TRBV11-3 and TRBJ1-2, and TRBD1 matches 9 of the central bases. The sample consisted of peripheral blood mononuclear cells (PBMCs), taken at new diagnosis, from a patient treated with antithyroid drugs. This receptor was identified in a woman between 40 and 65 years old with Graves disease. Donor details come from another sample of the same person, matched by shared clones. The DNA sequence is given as TGTGCCAGCAGCCTTGGACAGGGGAGACTTAAGGATGGCTACACCTTC. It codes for CASSLGQGRLKDGYTF.